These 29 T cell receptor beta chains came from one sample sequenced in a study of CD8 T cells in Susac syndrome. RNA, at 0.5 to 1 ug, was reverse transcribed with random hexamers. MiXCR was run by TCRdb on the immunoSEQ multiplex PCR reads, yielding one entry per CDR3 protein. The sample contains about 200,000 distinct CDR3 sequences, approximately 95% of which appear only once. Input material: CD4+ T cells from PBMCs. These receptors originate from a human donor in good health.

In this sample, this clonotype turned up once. The CDR3 region has the DNA TGCAGTGCTCCACCAGGGGGGAATTACTACGAGCAGTACTTC. Its translation: CSAPPGGNYYEQYF. The V gene is TRBV20-1, the J gene TRBJ2-7; D possibly corresponds to TRBD1 (7 bases). The germline V and J ends were trimmed by 5 bases and 3 bases, with 17 bases remaining between them. Germline values: CDR1 DFQATT, CDR2 SNEGSKA (reference sequence). This CDR3 is 14 amino acids long.

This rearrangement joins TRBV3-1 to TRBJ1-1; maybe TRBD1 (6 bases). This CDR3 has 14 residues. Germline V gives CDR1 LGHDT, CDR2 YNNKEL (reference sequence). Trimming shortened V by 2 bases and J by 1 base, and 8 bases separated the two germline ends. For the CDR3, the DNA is TGTGCCAGCAGCCAACCACAGGGGAACACTGAAGCTTTCTTT. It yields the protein CASSQPQGNTEAFF.

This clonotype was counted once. The chain's CDR3 is CASTLRRIDSSYEQYV. The CDR3 region has the DNA TGTGCTAGCACCCTAAGACGTATCGACAGCTCCTACGAGCAGTACGTC. The J gene is TRBJ2-7, the V gene TRBV7-7; possibly TRBD1 for D (5 bases). The CDR3 covers 16 residues. CDR1 is SSHAT and CDR2 is FNYEAQ in the germline V gene (reference sequence).

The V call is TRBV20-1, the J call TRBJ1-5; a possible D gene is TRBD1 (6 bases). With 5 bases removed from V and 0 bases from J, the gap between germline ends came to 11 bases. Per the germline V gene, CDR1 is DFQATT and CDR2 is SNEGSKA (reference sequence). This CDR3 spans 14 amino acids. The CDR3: CSAGNRASNQPQHF. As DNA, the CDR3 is TGCAGTGCTGGGAACAGGGCTAGCAATCAGCCCCAGCATTTT.

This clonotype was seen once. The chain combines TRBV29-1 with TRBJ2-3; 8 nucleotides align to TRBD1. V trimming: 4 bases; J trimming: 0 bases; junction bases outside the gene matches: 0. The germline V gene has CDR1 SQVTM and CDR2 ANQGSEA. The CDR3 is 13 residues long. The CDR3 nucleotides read TGCAGCGTTGGACAGGGGAGCACAGATACGCAGTATTTT. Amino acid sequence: CSVGQGSTDTQYF.

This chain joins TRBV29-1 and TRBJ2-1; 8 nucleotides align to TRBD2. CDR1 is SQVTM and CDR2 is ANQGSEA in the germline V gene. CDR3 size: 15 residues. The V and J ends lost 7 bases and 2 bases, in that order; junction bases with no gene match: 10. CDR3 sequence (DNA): TGCAGCGCCTCTTTAGGTAGCGGGACCTACAATGAGCAGTTCTTC. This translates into CSASLGSGTYNEQFF.

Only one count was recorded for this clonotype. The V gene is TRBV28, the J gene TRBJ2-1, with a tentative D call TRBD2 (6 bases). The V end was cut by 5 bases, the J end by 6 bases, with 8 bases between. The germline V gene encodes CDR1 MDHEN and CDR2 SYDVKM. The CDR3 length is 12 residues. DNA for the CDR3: TGTGCCAGCAGTACCGGGGGCAATGAGCAGTTCTTC. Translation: CASSTGGNEQFF.

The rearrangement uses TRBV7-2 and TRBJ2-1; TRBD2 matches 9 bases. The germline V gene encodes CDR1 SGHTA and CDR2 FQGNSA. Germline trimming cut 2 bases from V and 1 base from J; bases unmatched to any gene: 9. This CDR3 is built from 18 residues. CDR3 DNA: TGTGCCAGCAGCTTAAGTGTAGCAGCGGGAGGTTCCTACAATGAGCAGTTCTTC. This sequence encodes CASSLSVAAGGSYNEQFF.

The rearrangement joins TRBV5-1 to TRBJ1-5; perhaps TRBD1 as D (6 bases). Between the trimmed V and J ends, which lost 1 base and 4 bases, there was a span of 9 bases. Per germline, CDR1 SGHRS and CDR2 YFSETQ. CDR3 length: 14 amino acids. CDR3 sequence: CASSLTGPNQPQHF. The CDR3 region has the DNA TGCGCCAGCAGCTTGACAGGGCCGAATCAGCCCCAGCATTTT. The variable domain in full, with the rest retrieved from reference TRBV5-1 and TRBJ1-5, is KAGVTQTPRYLIKTRGQQVTLSCSPISGHRSVSWYQQTPGQGLQFLFEYFSETQRNKGNFPGRFSGRQFSNSRSEMNVSTLELGDSALYLCASSLTGPNQPQHFGDGTRLSIL.

As DNA, the CDR3 is TGTGCCAGCAGCGTCCTCGGGACGTACCAAGAGACCCAGTACTTC. This codes for CASSVLGTYQETQYF. This sequence joins TRBV9 and TRBJ2-5; D may be TRBD1 or TRBD2 (5 bases each). Germline V gene data show CDR1 as SGDLS and CDR2 as YYNGEE. This CDR3 is built from 15 residues. V dropped 2 bases and J dropped 0 bases, with 11 bases sitting between them.

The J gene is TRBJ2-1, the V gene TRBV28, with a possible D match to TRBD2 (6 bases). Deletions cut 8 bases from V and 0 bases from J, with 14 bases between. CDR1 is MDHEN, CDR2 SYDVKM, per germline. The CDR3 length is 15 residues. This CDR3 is CASGPGGGSYNEQFF. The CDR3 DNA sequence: TGTGCCAGCGGCCCCGGGGGAGGCTCCTACAATGAGCAGTTCTTC. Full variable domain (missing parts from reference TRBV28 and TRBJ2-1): DVKVTQSSRYLVKRTGEKVFLECVQDMDHENMFWYRQDPGLGLRLIYFSYDVKMKEKGDIPEGYSVSREKKERFSLILESASTNQTSMYLCASGPGGGSYNEQFFGPGTRLTVL.

CDR3 DNA: TGTGCCAGCAGCTCCGGGACAGATTACAATGAGCAGTTCTTC. The encoded protein is CASSSGTDYNEQFF. This chain connects TRBV5-4 to TRBJ2-1, with 7 bases that match TRBD1. CDR3 length equals 14 residues. Trimming took 3 bases from V and 4 from J; bases not matched to a gene: 4. CDR1 and CDR2 from the germline V gene are SGHNT and YYREEE (reference sequence).

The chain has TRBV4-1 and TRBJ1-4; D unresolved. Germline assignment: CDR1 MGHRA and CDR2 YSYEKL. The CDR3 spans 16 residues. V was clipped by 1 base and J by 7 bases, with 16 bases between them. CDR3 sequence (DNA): TGCGCCAGCAGCCAAGTTTCTTGGACGGTGGGTGAAAAACTGTTTTTT. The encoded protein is CASSQVSWTVGEKLFF.

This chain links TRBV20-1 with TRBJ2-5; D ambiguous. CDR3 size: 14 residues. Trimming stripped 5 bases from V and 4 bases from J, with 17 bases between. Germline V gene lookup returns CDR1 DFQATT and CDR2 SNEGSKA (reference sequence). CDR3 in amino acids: CSAESDPAGETQYF. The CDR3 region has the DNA TGCAGTGCTGAAAGCGACCCAGCCGGAGAGACCCAGTACTTC.

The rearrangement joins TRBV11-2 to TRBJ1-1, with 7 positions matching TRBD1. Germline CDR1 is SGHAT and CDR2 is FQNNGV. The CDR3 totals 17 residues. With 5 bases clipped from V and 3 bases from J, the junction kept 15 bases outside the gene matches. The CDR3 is CASSEHRQGFRDTEAFF. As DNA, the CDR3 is TGTGCCAGCAGCGAGCACCGACAGGGATTTAGGGACACTGAAGCTTTCTTT.

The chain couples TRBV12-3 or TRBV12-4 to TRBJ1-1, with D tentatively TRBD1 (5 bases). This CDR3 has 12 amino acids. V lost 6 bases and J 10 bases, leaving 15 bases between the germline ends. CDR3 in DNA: TGTGCCAGCAGCCTGGACACGAGGGGAGCTTTCTTT. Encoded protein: CASSLDTRGAFF.

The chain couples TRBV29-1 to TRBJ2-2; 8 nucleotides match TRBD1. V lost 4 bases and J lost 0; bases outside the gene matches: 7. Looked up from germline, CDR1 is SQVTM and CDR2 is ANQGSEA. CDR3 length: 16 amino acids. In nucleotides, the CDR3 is TGCAGCGTTGCTGGGCCACAGGGGGCGAACACCGGGGAGCTGTTTTTT. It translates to CSVAGPQGANTGELFF.

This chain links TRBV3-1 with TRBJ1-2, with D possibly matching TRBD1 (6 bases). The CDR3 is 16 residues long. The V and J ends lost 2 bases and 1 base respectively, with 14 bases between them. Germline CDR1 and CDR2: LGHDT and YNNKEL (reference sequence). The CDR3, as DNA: TGTGCCAGCAGCCAATGGTCGTTGGACAGTAACTATGGCTACACCTTC. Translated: CASSQWSLDSNYGYTF. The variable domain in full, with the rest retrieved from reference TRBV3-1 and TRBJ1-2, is DTAVSQTPKYLVTQMGNDKSIKCEQNLGHDTMYWYKQDSKKFLKIMFSYNNKELIINETVPNRFSPKSPDKAHLNLHINSLELGDSAVYFCASSQWSLDSNYGYTFGSGTRLTVV.

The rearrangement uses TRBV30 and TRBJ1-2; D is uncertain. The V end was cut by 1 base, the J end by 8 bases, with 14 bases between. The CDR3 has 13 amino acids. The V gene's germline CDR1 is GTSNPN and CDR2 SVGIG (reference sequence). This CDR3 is CAWSGLLKGGYTF. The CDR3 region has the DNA TGTGCCTGGAGTGGCCTATTAAAGGGAGGCTACACCTTC.

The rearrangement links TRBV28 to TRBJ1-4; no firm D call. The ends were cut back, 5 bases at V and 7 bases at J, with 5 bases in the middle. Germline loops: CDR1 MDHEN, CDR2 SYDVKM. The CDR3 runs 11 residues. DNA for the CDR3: TGTGCCAGCAGTGTGGCTGAAAAACTGTTTTTT. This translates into CASSVAEKLFF.

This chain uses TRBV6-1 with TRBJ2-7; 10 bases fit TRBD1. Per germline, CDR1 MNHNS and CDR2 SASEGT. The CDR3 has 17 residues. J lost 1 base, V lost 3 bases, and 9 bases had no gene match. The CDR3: CASSDPWGTGVSYEQYV. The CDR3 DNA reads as TGTGCCAGCAGTGATCCTTGGGGGACAGGGGTATCCTACGAGCAGTACGTC.

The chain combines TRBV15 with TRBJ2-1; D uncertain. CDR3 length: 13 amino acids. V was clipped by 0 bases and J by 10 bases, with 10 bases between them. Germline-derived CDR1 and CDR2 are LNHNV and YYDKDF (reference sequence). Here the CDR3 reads CATSRDVGFEQFF. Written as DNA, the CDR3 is TGTGCCACCAGCAGAGACGTGGGGTTCGAGCAGTTCTTC. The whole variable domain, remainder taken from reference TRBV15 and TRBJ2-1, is DAMVIQNPRYQVTQFGKPVTLSCSQTLNHNVMYWYQQKSSQAPKLLFHYYDKDFNNEADTPDNFQSRRPNTSFCFLDIRSPGLGDTAMYLCATSRDVGFEQFFGPGTRLTVL.

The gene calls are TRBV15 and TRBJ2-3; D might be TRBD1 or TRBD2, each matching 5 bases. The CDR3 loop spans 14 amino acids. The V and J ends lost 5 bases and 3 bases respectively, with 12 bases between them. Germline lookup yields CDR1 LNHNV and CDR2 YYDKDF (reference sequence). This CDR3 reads CATSGDLATDTQYF. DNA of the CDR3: TGTGCCACCAGCGGGGACCTGGCAACAGATACGCAGTATTTT.

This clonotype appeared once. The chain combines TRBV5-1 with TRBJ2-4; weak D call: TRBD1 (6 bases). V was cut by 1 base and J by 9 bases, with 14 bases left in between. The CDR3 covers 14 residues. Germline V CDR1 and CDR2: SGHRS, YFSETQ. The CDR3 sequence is CASSLSGGPTIQYF. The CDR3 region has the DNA TGCGCCAGCAGCTTGAGTGGGGGCCCTACCATTCAGTACTTC.

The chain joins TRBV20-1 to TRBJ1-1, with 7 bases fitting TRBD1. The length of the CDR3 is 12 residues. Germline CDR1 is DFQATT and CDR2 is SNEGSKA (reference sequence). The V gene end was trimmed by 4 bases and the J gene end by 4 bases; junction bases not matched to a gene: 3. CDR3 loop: CSATHRGTEAFF. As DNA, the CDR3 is TGCAGTGCTACCCACAGGGGCACTGAAGCTTTCTTT.

Here the CDR3 reads CASNPGRSSGGYTF. CDR3 in DNA: TGTGCCAGCAATCCGGGACGGTCCTCAGGGGGCTACACCTTC. The chain links TRBV12-3 or TRBV12-4 to TRBJ1-2; D perhaps matches TRBD1 (5 bases). This CDR3 region has 14 residues. Trimming left V 7 bases short and J 8 bases short, with 20 bases between.

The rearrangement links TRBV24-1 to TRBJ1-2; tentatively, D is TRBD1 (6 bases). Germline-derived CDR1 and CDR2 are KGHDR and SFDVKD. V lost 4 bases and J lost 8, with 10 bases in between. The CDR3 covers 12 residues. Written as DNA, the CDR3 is TGTGCCACCAGTGACCCGGGGGGCGGCTACACCTTC. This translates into CATSDPGGGYTF.

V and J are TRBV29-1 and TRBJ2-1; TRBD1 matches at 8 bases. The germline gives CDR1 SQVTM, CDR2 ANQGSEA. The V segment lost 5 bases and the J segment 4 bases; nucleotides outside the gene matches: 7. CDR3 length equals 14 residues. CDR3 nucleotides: TGCAGCGTTTCGGGCAGGGGGCCATACAATGAGCAGTTCTTC. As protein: CSVSGRGPYNEQFF.

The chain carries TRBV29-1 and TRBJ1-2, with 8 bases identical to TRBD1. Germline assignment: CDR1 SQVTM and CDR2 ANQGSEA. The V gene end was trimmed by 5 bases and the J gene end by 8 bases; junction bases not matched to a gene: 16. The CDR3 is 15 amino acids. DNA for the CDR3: TGCAGCGTTCATTACGAGGGTAGACAGGGGTACGGCTACACCTTC. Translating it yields CSVHYEGRQGYGYTF. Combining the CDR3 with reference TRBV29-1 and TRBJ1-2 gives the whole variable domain SAVISQKPSRDICQRGTSLTIQCQVDSQVTMMFWYRQQPGQSLTLIATANQGSEATYESGFVIDKFPISRPNLTFSTLTVSNMSPEDSSIYLCSVHYEGRQGYGYTFGSGTRLTVV.